Listed below are T cell receptor beta chains from one sample, sequenced in a study of blood T cell repertoires in COVID-19. Assay: immunoSEQ multiplex PCR; the TCRdb copy retains only in-frame clones and omits some. Counted here are approximately 300,000 clones, roughly 84% occurring once; the ten biggest clones make up 1%. Sample: peripheral blood. These TCRs come from a man aged 50-60 years with active or convalescent COVID-19. CDR3s include the opening cysteine and the closing phenylalanine or tryptophan. The size entry is marked missing in some rows and otherwise reads once, few, many or a size class.

clone size: .
V gene: TRBV9
J gene: TRBJ2-1
CDR3 protein: CASSVGDSYNEQFF

clone size: .
V gene: TRBV4-2
J gene: TRBJ1-2
CDR3 protein: CASSQDWVGGNGYTF

clone size: .
V gene: TRBV6-1
J gene: TRBJ1-1
CDR3 protein: CASSETGFEAFF

clone size: .
V gene: TRBV5-4
J gene: TRBJ1-4
CDR3 protein: CASSRGQGANEKLFF

clone size: .
V gene: TRBV4-1
J gene: TRBJ1-1
CDR3 protein: CASSQPTGARNTEAFF

clone size: .
V gene: TRBV2
J gene: TRBJ2-2
CDR3 protein: CASSESGGDNTGELFF

clone size: .
V gene: TRBV15
J gene: TRBJ2-1
CDR3 protein: CATSRLTGSSYNEQFF

clone size: .
V gene: TRBV7-2
J gene: TRBJ1-2
CDR3 protein: CASSSPGHSLNYGYTF

clone size: few
V gene: TRBV5-1
J gene: TRBJ2-3
CDR3 protein: CASSFGQGGTDTQYF

clone size: .
V gene: TRBV29-1
J gene: TRBJ2-3
CDR3 protein: CSARGAARGNTQYF

clone size: .
V gene: TRBV28
J gene: TRBJ2-1
CDR3 protein: CASSARSSGGLYNEQFF

clone size: few
V gene: TRBV6-2/TRBV6-3
J gene: TRBJ1-5
CDR3 protein: CASSDRTVRNQPQHF

clone size: .
V gene: TRBV19
J gene: TRBJ1-2
CDR3 protein: CASSTPFTGTGVYGYTF

clone size: .
V gene: TRBV28
J gene: TRBJ2-5
CDR3 protein: CASSLSLGQGTQYF

clone size: .
V gene: TRBV10-2
J gene: TRBJ1-1
CDR3 protein: CASRREYYEAFF

clone size: .
V gene: TRBV5-8
J gene: TRBJ1-5
CDR3 protein: CASSLRTGSLGQPQHF

clone size: once
V gene: TRBV11-2
J gene: TRBJ2-7
CDR3 protein: CASSLAASGSYEQYF

clone size: few
V gene: TRBV25-1
J gene: TRBJ2-3
CDR3 protein: CASSSGLDSTDTQYF

clone size: .
V gene: TRBV9
J gene: TRBJ2-7
CDR3 protein: CASSVGTGGSYEQYF

clone size: .
V gene: TRBV11-2
J gene: TRBJ1-2
CDR3 protein: CASSLSSAAGRGGYTF

clone size: .
V gene: TRBV6-5
J gene: TRBJ2-3
CDR3 protein: CASGRDRDTDTQYF

clone size: .
V gene: TRBV6-6
J gene: TRBJ1-1
CDR3 protein: CASKRTVSNTEAFF

clone size: .
V gene: TRBV30
J gene: TRBJ2-5
CDR3 protein: CAWSVRGGQETQYF

clone size: .
V gene: TRBV29-1
J gene: TRBJ2-1
CDR3 protein: CSVEVRTGSLDEQFF

clone size: once
V gene: TRBV21-1
J gene: TRBJ2-1
CDR3 protein: CASSKTVGQGAAIGYNEQFF

clone size: once
V gene: TRBV10-3
J gene: TRBJ2-7
CDR3 protein: CAISNLAQGGYEQYF

clone size: .
V gene: TRBV18
J gene: TRBJ1-1
CDR3 protein: CASSPDRVEAFF

clone size: .
V gene: TRBV28
J gene: TRBJ2-7
CDR3 protein: CASSLGQTFYEQYF